Described below is a single T cell receptor (beta chain) sequence and its context. Here immunoSEQ multiplex PCR was the method, and the copy in TCRdb shows in-frame clones only, minus some. The sample lists 45,000 to 60,000 clones; about 92% were seen once. V lost 5 bases and J 5 bases, leaving 13 bases between the germline ends. Germline CDR1 SGHVS, CDR2 FQNEAQ. The CDR3 runs 13 residues. The data were obtained in a study of OX40 agonist ivuxolimab in advanced cancers. Study-level information: Patients were treated with ivuxolimab, an agonistic anti-OX40 (CD134) antibody.

Sequencing used CD4+ or CD8+ T cells sorted from blood, obtained in a trial of the OX40 agonist ivuxolimab. The receptor comes from an adult with an advanced solid tumor such as melanoma, head and neck, liver or kidney cancer. The rearrangement joins TRBV7-8 to TRBJ2-7; tentatively, D is TRBD1 (6 bases). The CDR3 bases are TGTGCCAGCAGCCCGACAGGACACCACGAGCAGTACTTC. It translates to CASSPTGHHEQYF.